This entry lists 3 T cell receptor beta chains sequenced from one sample in a study of shared clonotypes between healthy human individuals. Only in-frame clones appear in the TCRdb table, and some are missing; sequencing was by immunoSEQ multiplex PCR. The sample lists about 1,900,000 clones, about 95% occurring once. The naive CD8 subset, CD45RO-negative cells positively selected for CCR7, excluded terminally differentiated effector memory CD45RA+ cells. The sample consisted of naive CD8+ T cells sorted from blood. The receptors derive from a man younger than 30 in good health.

The J gene is TRBJ1-2, the V gene TRBV7-8; maybe TRBD1 (5 bases). Germline CDR1 is SGHVS and CDR2 is FQNEAQ. This CDR3 is 14 amino acids long. The germline V and J ends were trimmed by 5 bases and 8 bases, with 18 bases remaining between them. The DNA of the CDR3 is TGTGCCAGCAGCCCCGTGGGGACCACGGGAGGCTACACCTTC. It translates to CASSPVGTTGGYTF. Full variable domain (missing parts from reference TRBV7-8 and TRBJ1-2): GAGVSQSPRYKVAKRGQDVALRCDPISGHVSLFWYQQALGQGPEFLTYFQNEAQLDKSGLPSDRFFAERPEGSVSTLKIQRTQQEDSAVYLCASSPVGTTGGYTFGSGTRLTVV.

The chain recombines TRBV6-4 with TRBJ2-1; D could derive from TRBD1 or TRBD2 (7 bases each). Germline loops: CDR1 MRHNA, CDR2 SNTAGT. The CDR3 is made up of 15 amino acids. V dropped 5 bases and J dropped 4 bases, with 15 bases sitting between them. CDR3 DNA: TGTGCCAGCAGTCCCCAGGGGGGGGCTTACAATGAGCAGTTCTTC. It codes for CASSPQGGAYNEQFF.

The genes are TRBV9 and TRBJ2-1; 9 bases match TRBD1. The CDR3 has 15 residues. Losses at the gene ends were 8 bases for V and 8 bases for J; bases not matched to a gene: 14. Germline V gene sequence: CDR1 SGDLS, CDR2 YYNGEE. CDR3 in amino acids: CASSGPGTGFDEQFF. The DNA for the CDR3 is TGTGCCAGTTCGGGCCCCGGGACAGGGTTCGATGAGCAGTTCTTC.